The clone carrying this TCR beta chain occurred many times. Its antigen is currently unknown. These data belong to a study of T cells after yellow fever vaccination. Study results and caveats: The appearance of a small share of clonotypes in both CD4 and CD8 compartments was observed.

This CDR3 is 13 amino acids long. Germline V gene data show CDR1 as LGHNA and CDR2 as YNFKEQ. Trimming pared 1 base from V and 4 bases from J, leaving 7 bases between. UMIs were added to TCR cDNA along with a universal primer site when it was made by 5'RACE template switching. Using its own MiXCR run on the 5' RACE reads, TCRdb lists one record per CDR3 protein. Here the sample spans about 250,000 distinct CDR3 sequences, about 3.7% being singletons. Sequenced here: PBMCs, sampled 15 days after the yellow fever booster vaccination. The sequence was collected from a man aged 18 to 29 who received the YFV17D yellow fever vaccine. This chain joins TRBV4-2 and TRBJ1-1; D call uncertain. CDR3 DNA: TGTGCCAGCAGCCAAGTGGTGAGCACTGAAGCTTTCTTT. This gives the protein CASSQVVSTEAFF.